This T cell receptor (beta chain) was captured by sequencing in a study of Graves' ophthalmopathy and Graves' hyperthyroidism. The study, taken as a whole, reports: Forecasting of ophthalmopathy progression by the model achieved over 55% sensitivity and roughly 72% specificity.

A few counts support this clonotype. Its antigen is unknown. The V segment lost 4 bases and the J segment 6 bases; nucleotides outside the gene matches: 5. Germline lookup yields CDR1 SGHTA and CDR2 FQGTGA. The CDR3 covers 14 residues. The sequenced template was RNA, covering the TCR beta CDR3 region. First-round RT-PCR relied on HTBI primers, and a second-round multiplex PCR came next. TCRdb analysed the multiplex PCR reads with MiXCR anew, one entry per CDR3 protein. Of a few hundred thousand distinct CDR3 sequences listed, approximately 15% were seen once; the top ten hold approximately 7%. PBMCs were isolated by Ficoll-Paque density gradient centrifugation, using about 10 ml of fresh peripheral blood as the starting material.

This chain links TRBV7-3 with TRBJ2-4, with 8 nucleotides matching TRBD1. The sample was peripheral blood. The clonotype originates from a young woman with stable Graves' hyperthyroidism. This CDR3 is CASSSGQGANIQYF. CDR3 DNA sequence: TGTGCCAGCAGCTCCGGACAGGGTGCAAACATTCAGTACTTC. The full variable domain, its missing parts supplied by reference TRBV7-3 and TRBJ2-4, is GAGVSQTPSNKVTEKGKYVELRCDPISGHTALYWYRQSLGQGPEFLIYFQGTGAADDSGLPNDRFFAVRPEGSVSTLKIQRTERGDSAVYLCASSSGQGANIQYFGAGTRLSVL.